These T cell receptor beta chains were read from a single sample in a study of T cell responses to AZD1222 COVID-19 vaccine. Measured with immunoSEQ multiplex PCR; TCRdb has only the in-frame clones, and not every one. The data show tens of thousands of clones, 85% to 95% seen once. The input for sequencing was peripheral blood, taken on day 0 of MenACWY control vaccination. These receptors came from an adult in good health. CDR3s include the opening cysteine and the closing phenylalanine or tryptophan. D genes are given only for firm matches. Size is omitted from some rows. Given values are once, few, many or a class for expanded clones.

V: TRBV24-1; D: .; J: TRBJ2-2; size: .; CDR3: CATSDSVTSTGELFF; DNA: TGTGCCACCAGTGATTCGGTCACATCCACCGGGGAGCTGTTTTTT
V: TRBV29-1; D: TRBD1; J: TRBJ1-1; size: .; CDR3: CSAGTGRGTEAFF; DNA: TGCAGCGCCGGGACAGGCCGAGGGACTGAAGCTTTCTTT
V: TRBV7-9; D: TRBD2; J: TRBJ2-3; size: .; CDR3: CASSPTALAGKDTQYF; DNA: TGTGCCAGCAGCCCGACGGCCCTAGCGGGAAAGGATACGCAGTATTTT
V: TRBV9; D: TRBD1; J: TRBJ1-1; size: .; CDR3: CASSVGVTGVTEAFF; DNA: TGTGCCAGCAGCGTAGGGGTGACAGGGGTTACTGAAGCTTTCTTT
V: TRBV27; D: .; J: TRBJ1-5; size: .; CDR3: CASSPGTAQPQHF; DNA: TGTGCCAGCAGTCCCGGGACGGCTCAGCCCCAGCATTTT
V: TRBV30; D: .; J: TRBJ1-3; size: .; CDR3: CAWSLSGNTIYF; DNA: TGTGCCTGGAGTCTTTCTGGAAACACCATATATTTT
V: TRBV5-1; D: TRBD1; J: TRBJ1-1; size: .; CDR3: CASDPGQGDTEAFF; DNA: TGCGCCAGCGACCCTGGACAGGGCGACACCGAAGCTTTCTTT
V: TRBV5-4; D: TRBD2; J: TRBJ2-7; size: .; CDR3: CASSLGLAGGGGSLQYF; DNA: TGTGCCAGCAGCCTGGGACTAGCGGGAGGTGGGGGTTCATTGCAGTACTTC
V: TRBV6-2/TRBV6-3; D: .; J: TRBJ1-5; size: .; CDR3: CASSYPLPGEPQHF; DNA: TGTGCCAGCAGTTACCCACTGCCGGGCGAGCCCCAGCATTTT
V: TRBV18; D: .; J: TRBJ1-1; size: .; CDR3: CASSRGENTEAFF; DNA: TGTGCCAGCTCTCGGGGGGAAAACACTGAAGCTTTCTTT
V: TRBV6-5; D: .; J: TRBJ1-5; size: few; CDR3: CATTDGRYSNQPQHF; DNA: TGTGCCACTACGGACGGGAGATATAGCAATCAGCCCCAGCATTTT
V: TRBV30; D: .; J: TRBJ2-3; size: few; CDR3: CAWRREAADTQYF; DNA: TGTGCCTGGAGACGGGAAGCGGCAGATACGCAGTATTTT
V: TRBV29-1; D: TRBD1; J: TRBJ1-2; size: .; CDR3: CSVEDQGAVNYGYTF; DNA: TGCAGCGTTGAAGATCAGGGGGCAGTTAACTATGGCTACACCTTC
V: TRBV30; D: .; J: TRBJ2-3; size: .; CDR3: CAWMQSVTQYF; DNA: TGTGCCTGGATGCAGTCAGTTACGCAGTATTTT
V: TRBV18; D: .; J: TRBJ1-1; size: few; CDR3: CASSPPLASTEAFF; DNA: TGTGCCAGCTCACCGCCTCTTGCCAGCACTGAAGCTTTCTTT
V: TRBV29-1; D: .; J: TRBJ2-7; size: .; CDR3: CSVVPPNEQYF; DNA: TGCAGCGTTGTGCCCCCTAACGAGCAGTACTTC
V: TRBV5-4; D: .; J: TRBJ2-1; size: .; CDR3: CASSTRQDNEQFF; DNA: TGTGCCAGCAGCACGAGACAGGACAATGAGCAGTTCTTC
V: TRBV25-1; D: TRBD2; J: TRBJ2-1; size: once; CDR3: CASSEGREGNEQFF; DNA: TGTGCCAGCAGTGAGGGGCGGGAGGGGAATGAGCAGTTCTTC
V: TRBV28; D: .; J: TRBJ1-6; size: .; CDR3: CASSRRAYNSPLHF; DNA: TGTGCCAGCAGTCGCAGGGCCTATAATTCACCCCTCCACTTT
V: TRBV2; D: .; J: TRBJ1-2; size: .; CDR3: CASTQGYSGYTF; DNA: TGTGCCAGCACGCAGGGATATTCTGGCTACACCTTC
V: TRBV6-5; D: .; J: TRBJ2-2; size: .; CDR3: CASRSSTGELFF; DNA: TGTGCCAGCAGATCTTCCACCGGGGAGCTGTTTTTT
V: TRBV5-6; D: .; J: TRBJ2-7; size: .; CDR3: CASSSLSGGDEQYF; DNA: TGTGCCAGCAGCTCTCTAAGCGGTGGCGACGAGCAGTACTTC